Sequencing of this T cell receptor beta chain was carried out in a study of a mutant IDH1 vaccine in newly diagnosed glioma. Study-level information: Every participant had undergone radiotherapy, temozolomide, or both before, and most underwent both. Study results and caveats: Pseudoprogression showed no apparent link to changes in top peripheral T cell clonotypes.

Here immunoSEQ multiplex PCR was the method, and the copy in TCRdb shows in-frame clones only, minus some. The data show about 69,000 clones, approximately 86% seen once. Only a few counts were recorded for this clone. Its specificity is not known. Described time point: week 35, safety follow-up. A single vaccine dose contained 300 ug of mutant IDH1 20-mer peptide, and topical imiquimod was used with it. The starting material was PBMCs, obtained from a glioma patient whose treatment included an IDH1 peptide vaccine. The receptor comes from a man younger than 45 with glioma.

The CDR3 region is CASSLAGEGNTEAFF. The CDR3, as DNA: TGCGCCAGCAGCTTGGCAGGGGAGGGGAACACTGAAGCTTTCTTT. This chain uses TRBV5-1 with TRBJ1-1; tentatively, D is TRBD1 (6 bases). This CDR3 has 15 amino acids. Trimming took off 0 bases at V and 1 base at J, with 10 bases between the two ends. Per germline, CDR1 SGHRS and CDR2 YFSETQ.